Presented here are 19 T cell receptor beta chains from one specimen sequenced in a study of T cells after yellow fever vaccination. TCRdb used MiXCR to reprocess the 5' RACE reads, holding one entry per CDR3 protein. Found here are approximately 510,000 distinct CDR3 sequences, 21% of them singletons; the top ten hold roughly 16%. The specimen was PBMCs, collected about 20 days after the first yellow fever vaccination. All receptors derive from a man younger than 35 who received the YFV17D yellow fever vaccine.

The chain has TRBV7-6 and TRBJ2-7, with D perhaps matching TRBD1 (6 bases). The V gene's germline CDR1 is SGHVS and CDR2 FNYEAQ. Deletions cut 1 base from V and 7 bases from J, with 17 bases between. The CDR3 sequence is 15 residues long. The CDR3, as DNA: TGTGCCAGCAGCTTAGTAGCAGGGGCTCGTGGTGAGCAGTACTTC. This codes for CASSLVAGARGEQYF.

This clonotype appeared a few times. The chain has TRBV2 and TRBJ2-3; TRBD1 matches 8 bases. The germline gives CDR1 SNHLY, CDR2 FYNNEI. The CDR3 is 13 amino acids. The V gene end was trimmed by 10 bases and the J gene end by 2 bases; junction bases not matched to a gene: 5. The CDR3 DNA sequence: TGTGCCACCGGGGACAGGTCCACAGATACGCAGTATTTT. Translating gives CATGDRSTDTQYF.

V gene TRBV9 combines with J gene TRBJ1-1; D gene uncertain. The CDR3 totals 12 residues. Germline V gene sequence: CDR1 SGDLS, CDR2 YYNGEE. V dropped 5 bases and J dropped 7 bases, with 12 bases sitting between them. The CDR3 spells CASSQNGLEAFF. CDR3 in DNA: TGTGCCAGCAGTCAAAATGGGCTTGAAGCTTTCTTT.

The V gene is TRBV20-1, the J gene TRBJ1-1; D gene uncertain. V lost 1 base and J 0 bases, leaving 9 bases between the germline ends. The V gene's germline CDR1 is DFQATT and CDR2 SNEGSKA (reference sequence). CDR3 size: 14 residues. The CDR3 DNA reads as TGCAGTGCTAGAGGTCTAAATTTGAACACTGAAGCTTTCTTT. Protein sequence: CSARGLNLNTEAFF.

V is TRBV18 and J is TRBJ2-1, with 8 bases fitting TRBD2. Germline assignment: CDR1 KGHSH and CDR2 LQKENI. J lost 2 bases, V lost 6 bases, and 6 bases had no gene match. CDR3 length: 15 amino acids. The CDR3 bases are TGTGCCAGCTCGACGTCGGGACTAGCCTACAATGAGCAGTTCTTC. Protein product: CASSTSGLAYNEQFF.

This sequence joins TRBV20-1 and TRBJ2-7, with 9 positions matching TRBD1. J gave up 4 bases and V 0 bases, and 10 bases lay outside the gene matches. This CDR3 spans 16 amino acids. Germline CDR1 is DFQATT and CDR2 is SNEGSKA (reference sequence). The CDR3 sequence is CSARDIGQGSRYEQYF. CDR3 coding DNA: TGCAGTGCTAGAGATATCGGACAGGGGAGTCGGTACGAGCAGTACTTC.

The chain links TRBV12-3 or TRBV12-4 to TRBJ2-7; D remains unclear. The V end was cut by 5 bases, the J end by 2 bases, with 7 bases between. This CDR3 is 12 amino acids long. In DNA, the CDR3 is TGTGCCAGCAGTATCGGGCCCTACGAGCAGTACTTC. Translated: CASSIGPYEQYF.

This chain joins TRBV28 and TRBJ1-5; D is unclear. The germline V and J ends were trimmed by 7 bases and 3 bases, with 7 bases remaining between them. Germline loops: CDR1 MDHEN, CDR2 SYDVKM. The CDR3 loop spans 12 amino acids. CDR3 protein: CASTPDNQPQHF. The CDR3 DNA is TGTGCCAGCACCCCGGACAATCAGCCCCAGCATTTT. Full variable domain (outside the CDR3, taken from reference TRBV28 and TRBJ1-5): DVKVTQSSRYLVKRTGEKVFLECVQDMDHENMFWYRQDPGLGLRLIYFSYDVKMKEKGDIPEGYSVSREKKERFSLILESASTNQTSMYLCASTPDNQPQHFGDGTRLSIL.

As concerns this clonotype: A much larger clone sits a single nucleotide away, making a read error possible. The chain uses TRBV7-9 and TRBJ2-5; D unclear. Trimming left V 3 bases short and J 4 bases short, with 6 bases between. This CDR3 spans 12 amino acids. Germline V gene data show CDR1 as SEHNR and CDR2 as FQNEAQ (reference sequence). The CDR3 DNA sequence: TGTGCCAGCAGCTTCTGGAGAGAGACCCAGTACTTC. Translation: CASSFWRETQYF. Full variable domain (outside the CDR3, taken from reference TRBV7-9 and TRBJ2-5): DTGVSQNPRHKITKRGQNVTFRCDPISEHNRLYWYRQTLGQGPEFLTYFQNEAQLEKSRLLSDRFSAERPKGSFSTLEIQRTEQGDSAMYLCASSFWRETQYFGPGTRLLVL.

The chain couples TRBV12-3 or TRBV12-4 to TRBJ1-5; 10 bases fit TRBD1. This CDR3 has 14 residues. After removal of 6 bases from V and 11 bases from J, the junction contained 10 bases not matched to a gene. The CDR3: CASSNRDRGEAQHF. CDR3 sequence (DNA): TGTGCCAGCAGCAACCGGGACAGGGGCGAGGCCCAGCATTTT.

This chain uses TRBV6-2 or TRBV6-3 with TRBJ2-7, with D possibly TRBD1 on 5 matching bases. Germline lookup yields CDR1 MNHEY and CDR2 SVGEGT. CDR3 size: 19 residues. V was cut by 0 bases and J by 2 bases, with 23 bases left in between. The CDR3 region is CASSYSSSPRPGRPYEQYF. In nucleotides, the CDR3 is TGTGCCAGCAGTTACTCGAGTTCCCCTCGTCCAGGGCGTCCCTACGAGCAGTACTTC.

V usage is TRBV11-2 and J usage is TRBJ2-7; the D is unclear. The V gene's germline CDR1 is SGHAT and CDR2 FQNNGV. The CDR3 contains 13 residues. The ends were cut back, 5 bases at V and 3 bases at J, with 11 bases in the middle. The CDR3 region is CASSPRLDYEQYF. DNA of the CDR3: TGTGCCAGCAGCCCCAGACTCGACTACGAGCAGTACTTC.

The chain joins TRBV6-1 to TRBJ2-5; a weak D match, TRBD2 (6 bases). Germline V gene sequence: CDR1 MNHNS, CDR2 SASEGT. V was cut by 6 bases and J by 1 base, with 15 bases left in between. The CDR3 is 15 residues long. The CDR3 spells CASSTTLGGQETQYF. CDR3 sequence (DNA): TGTGCCAGCAGCACAACCCTCGGGGGCCAAGAGACCCAGTACTTC.

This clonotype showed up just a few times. The CDR3 coding sequence is TGTGCCAGCAGTTACTCGACCTACGGGGAAGCTTTCTTT. Its protein is CASSYSTYGEAFF. The chain employs TRBV6-2 or TRBV6-3 and TRBJ1-1; D gene unclear. This CDR3 is 13 amino acids long. Germline V gene lookup returns CDR1 MNHEY and CDR2 SVGEGT. V lost 0 bases and J lost 8, with 10 bases in between.

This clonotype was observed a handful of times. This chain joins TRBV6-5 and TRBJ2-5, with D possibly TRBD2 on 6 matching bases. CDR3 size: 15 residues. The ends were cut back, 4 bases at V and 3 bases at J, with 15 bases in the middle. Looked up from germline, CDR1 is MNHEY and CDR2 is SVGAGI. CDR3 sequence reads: CASSLGQGGEETQYF. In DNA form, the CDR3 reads TGTGCCAGCAGTTTAGGCCAGGGAGGAGAAGAGACCCAGTACTTC.

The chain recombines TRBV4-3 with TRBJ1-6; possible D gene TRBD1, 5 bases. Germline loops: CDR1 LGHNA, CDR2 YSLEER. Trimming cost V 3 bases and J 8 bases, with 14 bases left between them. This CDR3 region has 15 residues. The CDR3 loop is CASSHATGIDSPLHF. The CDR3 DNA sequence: TGCGCCAGCAGCCATGCCACAGGTATTGATTCACCCCTCCACTTT.

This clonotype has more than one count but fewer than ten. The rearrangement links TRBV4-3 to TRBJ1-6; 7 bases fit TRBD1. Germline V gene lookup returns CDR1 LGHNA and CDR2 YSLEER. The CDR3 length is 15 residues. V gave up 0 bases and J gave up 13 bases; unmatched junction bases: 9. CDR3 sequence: CASSQDAGQSVPLHF. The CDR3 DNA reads TGCGCCAGCAGCCAAGATGCGGGACAGTCTGTGCCCCTCCACTTT.

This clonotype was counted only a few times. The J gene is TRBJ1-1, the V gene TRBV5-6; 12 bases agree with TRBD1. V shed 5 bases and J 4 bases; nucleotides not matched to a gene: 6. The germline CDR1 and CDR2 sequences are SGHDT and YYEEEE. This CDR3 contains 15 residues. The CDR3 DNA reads TGTGCCAGCAGGCGGGACAGGGGGCTGGGCACTGAAGCTTTCTTT. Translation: CASRRDRGLGTEAFF.

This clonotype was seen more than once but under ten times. This CDR3 reads CAIRDSTSYEQYV. The CDR3 nucleotides read TGTGCCATCAGGGATTCCACCTCCTACGAGCAGTACGTC. This sequence joins TRBV10-3 and TRBJ2-7, with D uncertain. Germline CDR1 reads ENHRY; CDR2 reads SYGVKD. V lost 6 bases and J lost 0, with 9 bases in between. This CDR3 comprises 13 residues.